This T cell receptor beta chain was retrieved from a study of tumour-infiltrating T cells in Burkitt lymphoma. Background on the study: Repertoire clonality predicted overall and progression-free survival.

Produced via immunoSEQ multiplex PCR; TCRdb's table is partial and in-frame only. The profile shows 15,000 to 20,000 clones, more than 65% of them singletons. Trimming removed 3 bases from V and 5 bases from J, with 18 bases in between. Per germline, CDR1 SGHRS and CDR2 YFSETQ. The CDR3 extends over 15 amino acids. The chain employs TRBV5-1 and TRBJ2-7; D assignment may be TRBD1 or TRBD2 (5 bases each). This TCR derives from a human donor with diffuse large B-cell lymphoma. The sample consisted of tumor tissue. The CDR3 coding sequence is TGCGCCAGCAGCTCGGAGGACAAACGCTTGGACGAGCAGTACTTC. As protein: CASSSEDKRLDEQYF.